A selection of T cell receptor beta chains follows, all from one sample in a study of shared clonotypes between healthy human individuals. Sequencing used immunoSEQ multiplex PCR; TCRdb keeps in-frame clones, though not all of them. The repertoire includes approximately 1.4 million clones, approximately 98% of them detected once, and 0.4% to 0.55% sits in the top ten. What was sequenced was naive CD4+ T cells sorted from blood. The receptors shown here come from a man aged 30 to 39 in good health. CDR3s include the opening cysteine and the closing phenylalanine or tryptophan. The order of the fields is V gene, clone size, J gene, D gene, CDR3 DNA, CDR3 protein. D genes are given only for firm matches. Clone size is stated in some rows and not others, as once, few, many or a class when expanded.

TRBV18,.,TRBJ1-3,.,TGTGCCAGCTCACCACCGACCGGCTCTGGAAACACCATATATTTT,CASSPPTGSGNTIYF
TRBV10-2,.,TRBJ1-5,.,TGCGCCAGCAGACAAGTTTCCGTAGGTGGCAATCAGCCCCAGCATTTT,CASRQVSVGGNQPQHF
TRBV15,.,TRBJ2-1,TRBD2,TGTGCCACCAGCAGAGGGGGGACTAGCGATGAGCAGTTCTTC,CATSRGGTSDEQFF
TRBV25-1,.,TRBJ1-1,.,TGTGCCAGCAGACAGACACAGGGAGAGGTCACTGAAGCTTTCTTT,CASRQTQGEVTEAFF
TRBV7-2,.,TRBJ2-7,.,TGTGCCAGCAGCTCCGCCGGGACTTCCACCTACGAGCAGTACTTC,CASSSAGTSTYEQYF
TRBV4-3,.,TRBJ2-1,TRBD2,TGCGCCAGCAGCCTTGGACTAGCGGGAGGCGATGAGCAGTTCTTC,CASSLGLAGGDEQFF
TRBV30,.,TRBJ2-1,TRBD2,TGTGCCTGGAGTGCCATCTATAGCGGGAGGGCGGGTAATGAGCAGTTCTTC,CAWSAIYSGRAGNEQFF
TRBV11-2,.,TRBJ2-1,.,TGTGCCAGCAGCTTAGTCGGAGGGGGATACAATGAGCAGTTCTTC,CASSLVGGGYNEQFF
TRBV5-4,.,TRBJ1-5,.,TGTGCCAGCAGCTTCGGAGGCGGGCCCCAGCATTTT,CASSFGGGPQHF
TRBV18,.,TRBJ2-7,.,TGTGCCAGCTCACCACTGAAAGGGGGAGAGCAGTACTTC,CASSPLKGGEQYF
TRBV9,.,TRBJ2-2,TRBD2,TGTGCCAGCAGCGTAGAGGACCTTTTGGTACTAGCGGGTAAGGGGACCGGGGAGCTGTTTTTT,CASSVEDLLVLAGKGTGELFF
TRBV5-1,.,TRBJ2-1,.,TGCGCCAGCAGCTTGGGTCAGGGGTACAATGAGCAGTTCTTC,CASSLGQGYNEQFF
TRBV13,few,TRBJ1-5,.,TGTGCCAGCAGCACGAGACCTAATCAGCCCCAGCATTTT,CASSTRPNQPQHF
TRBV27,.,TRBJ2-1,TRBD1,TGTGCCAGCAGTCCTCTCTCCCGGACAGGGGAGAGGGACAATGAGCAGTTCTTC,CASSPLSRTGERDNEQFF
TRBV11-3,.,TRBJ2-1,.,TGTGCCAGCAGGGGTGGGAATGAGCAGTTCTTC,CASRGGNEQFF
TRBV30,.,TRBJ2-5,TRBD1,TGTGCCTGGAGTGTCAAGGGGGCGAAGGAGACCCAGTACTTC,CAWSVKGAKETQYF
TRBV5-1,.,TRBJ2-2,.,TGCGCCAGCAGCTCTCTGGGGAACACCGGGGAGCTGTTTTTT,CASSSLGNTGELFF
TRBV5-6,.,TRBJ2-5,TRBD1,TGTGCCAGCAGCCGGACAGGGGGCAACCAAGAGACCCAGTACTTC,CASSRTGGNQETQYF
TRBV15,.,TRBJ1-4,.,TGTGCCACCAGAACCGGACGAGGCAATGAAAAACTGTTTTTT,CATRTGRGNEKLFF
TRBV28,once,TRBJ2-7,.,TGTGCCAGCAGTTTATCGTACTACGAGCAGTACTTC,CASSLSYYEQYF
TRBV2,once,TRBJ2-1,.,TGTGCCAGCAGTTCCGCCCCACTCGGGAATGAGCAGTTCTTC,CASSSAPLGNEQFF
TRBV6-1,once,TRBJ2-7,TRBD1,TGTGCCAGCAGTGAAGAAACAGGGGGTTACGAGCAGTACTTC,CASSEETGGYEQYF
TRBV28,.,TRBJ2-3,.,TGTGCCAGCAGTTTAATTACAGATACGCAGTATTTT,CASSLITDTQYF
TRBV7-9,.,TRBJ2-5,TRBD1,TGTGCCAGCAGCTTACAGGGGGCAGAAGAGACCCAGTACTTC,CASSLQGAEETQYF
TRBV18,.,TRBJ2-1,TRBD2,TGTGCCAGCTCCCCCGGACTAGCGGCCTACAATGAGCAGTTCTTC,CASSPGLAAYNEQFF
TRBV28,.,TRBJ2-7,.,TGTGCCAGCAGTTTCTCTGGCTACGAGCAGTACTTC,CASSFSGYEQYF
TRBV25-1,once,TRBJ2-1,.,TGTGCCAGCAGTGAAAGGAGTTTAGCACTTAATGAGCAGTTCTTC,CASSERSLALNEQFF
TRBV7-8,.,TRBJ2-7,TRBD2,TGTGCCAGCAGCCCTCCGGGGGGTTCCGAGCAGTACTTC,CASSPPGGSEQYF
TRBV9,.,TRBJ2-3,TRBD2,TGTGCCAGCAGCGCTATCGGTGGGGCTAGCGGAACTAGCACAGATACGCAGTATTTT,CASSAIGGASGTSTDTQYF
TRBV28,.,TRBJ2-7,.,TGTGCCAGCAGACAGGGAGTTCTACAGCAGCACTTC,CASRQGVLQQHF
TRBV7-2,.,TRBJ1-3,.,TGTGCCAGCAGTTCAAGCTCTGGAAACACCATATATTTT,CASSSSSGNTIYF
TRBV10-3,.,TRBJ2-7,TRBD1,TGTGCCAGCGTTAGGACAGGGGGCTCCTACGAGCAGTACTTC,CASVRTGGSYEQYF
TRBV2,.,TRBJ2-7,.,TGTGCCAGTAACAGTGGGGCCTCCTACGAGCAGTACTTC,CASNSGASYEQYF